This T cell receptor (beta chain) comes out of a study of spatial heterogeneity in lung cancer. Looking at the study overall: Among detected sequences, beta-chain ones consistently exceeded alpha-chain ones in number. General study findings and limits: The study found that expanded intratumoral alpha and beta TCR counts tracked tumor mutation counts.

Every TCR cDNA molecule carried a tag that served as a unique molecular identifier. TCRdb processed the 5' RACE reads anew with MiXCR; each CDR3 protein has one entry. The table lists some 13,000 distinct CDR3 sequences, around 3.8% of them singletons. From germline, CDR1 is SQVTM and CDR2 ANQGSEA. V lost 6 bases to trimming and J lost 3 bases, with 14 bases between them. The CDR3 runs to 13 residues. Ten or more counts support this clonotype. Its antigen is currently unknown. Time point specified: sample taken at primary tumor resection. Sequencing of whole RNA from tumor, nontumor lung or frozen PBMC involved no sorting.

The sequencing used lung tumor tissue, collected at surgery. The sequence derives from a male donor with early-stage non-small cell lung cancer. The gene calls are TRBV29-1 and TRBJ2-5, with D tentatively TRBD2 (5 bases). The DNA for the CDR3 is TGCAGCGTAGCGAGAGGGAACAAAGAGACCCAGTACTTC. It codes for CSVARGNKETQYF.